The clone carrying this T cell receptor beta chain came up a few times. This entry is derived from a study of blood T cell repertoires in COVID-19. Study-wide context: COVID-19 samples, acute and convalescent, were from the United States, Italy and Spain. T cells, B-cell-depleted T cells, or PBMCs provided the cDNA or gDNA that served as material.

Allocation to cohorts depended on clinical history reported by the participants. The table came from immunoSEQ multiplex PCR; TCRdb's copy has only in-frame clones and leaves some out. This table has 120,000 to 150,000 clones, about four fifths appearing once. V was cut by 4 bases and J by 4 bases, with 6 bases left in between. Per germline, CDR1 SGHDT and CDR2 YYEEEE. The CDR3 extends over 11 amino acids. The rearrangement joins TRBV5-6 to TRBJ2-7; D unresolved. The sample taken for sequencing was PBMCs or T cells enriched from blood (not recorded which). The receptor's source is a man aged 35-49 years with acute COVID-19. In DNA form, the CDR3 reads TGTGCCAGCAGCGCTCAGTACGAGCAGTACTTC. It specifies CASSAQYEQYF.